What follows are 13 T cell receptor beta chains derived from one specimen sequenced in a study of OX40 agonist ivuxolimab in advanced cancers. Data came from immunoSEQ multiplex PCR; TCRdb stores just in-frame clones and leaves some out. The repertoire holds around 45,000 clones, with 80% as singletons. The input for sequencing was CD4+ or CD8+ T cells sorted from blood, taken in a trial of the OX40 agonist ivuxolimab. All receptors come from an adult with an advanced solid tumor such as melanoma, head and neck, liver or kidney cancer.

As DNA, the CDR3 is TGTGCCAGCAGCCAATATGAAGCCGGGGAGCTGTTTTTT. Amino acid sequence: CASSQYEAGELFF. V is TRBV14 and J is TRBJ2-2; D is ambiguous. The V end was cut by 2 bases, the J end by 6 bases, with 7 bases between. CDR3 length: 13 residues. CDR1 is SGHDN and CDR2 is FVKESK in the germline V gene.

The gene calls are TRBV5-1 and TRBJ2-1, with 9 bases that match TRBD1. The CDR3 spans 14 residues. V lost 4 bases to trimming and J lost 7 bases; unmatched junction nucleotides: 6. Germline V lookup: CDR1 SGHRS, CDR2 YFSETQ. The DNA of the CDR3 is TGCGCCAGCAGCGAACAGGGGGCTAGTAATGAGCAGTTCTTC. This translates into CASSEQGASNEQFF.

This sequence joins TRBV2 and TRBJ2-5; D may match TRBD1 or TRBD2 (5 bases each). Trimming removed 8 bases at V and 2 bases at J, with 18 bases between. CDR3 length: 15 residues. Germline V CDR1 and CDR2: SNHLY, FYNNEI. The CDR3 sequence is CASGTGPFAQETQYF. In DNA, the CDR3 is TGTGCCAGCGGTACGGGGCCTTTTGCACAAGAGACCCAGTACTTC.

This clone has only a few counts. The chain combines TRBV28 with TRBJ1-2; D ambiguous. The CDR3 is made up of 13 amino acids. Germline V gene lookup returns CDR1 MDHEN and CDR2 SYDVKM. Trimming left V 6 bases short and J 5 bases short, with 13 bases between. CDR3: CASRDGRTYGYTF. The CDR3 nucleotides read TGTGCCAGCAGGGATGGCAGGACTTATGGCTACACCTTC.

V is TRBV9 and J is TRBJ1-1; 8 bases line up with TRBD1. Unmatched junction bases numbered 6, after V lost 4 bases and J lost 4 bases. The CDR3 length is 14 residues. From germline, CDR1 is SGDLS and CDR2 YYNGEE. In DNA form, the CDR3 reads TGTGCCAGCAGCCTAAAAACAGGGGGCACTGAAGCTTTCTTT. It yields the protein CASSLKTGGTEAFF.

The sample holds many counts of this clone. V usage is TRBV11-2 and J usage is TRBJ1-2; D not certain. Trimming removed 1 base at V and 3 bases at J, with 18 bases between. Germline-derived CDR1 and CDR2 are SGHAT and FQNNGV. This CDR3 region has 17 residues. Here the CDR3 reads CASSLGRSVGVDYGYTF. CDR3 sequence (DNA): TGTGCCAGCAGCTTAGGACGGTCAGTAGGAGTAGACTATGGCTACACCTTC.

This clone has just a few counts. The CDR3 sequence: CASSLSGEPGANVLTF. The CDR3 DNA sequence: TGTGCCAGCAGCTTATCGGGGGAGCCTGGGGCCAACGTCCTGACTTTC. V and J are TRBV7-9 and TRBJ2-6; D perhaps matches TRBD2 (6 bases). Deletions cut 2 bases from V and 2 bases from J, with 10 bases between. Looked up from germline, CDR1 is SEHNR and CDR2 is FQNEAQ (reference sequence). The CDR3 sequence is 16 residues long.

This chain uses TRBV4-3 with TRBJ2-2, with TRBD2 matching 10 bases. V lost 0 bases, J lost 2 bases, and 3 bases stayed unmatched. In germline, CDR1 is LGHNA, CDR2 YSLEER. This CDR3 region has 17 residues. The CDR3 nucleotides are TGCGCCAGCAGCCAAGAGGCTAGCGGGAGCAACACCGGGGAGCTGTTTTTT. Translated: CASSQEASGSNTGELFF.

The V call is TRBV7-9, the J call TRBJ1-2; D remains ambiguous. The germline V gene has CDR1 SEHNR and CDR2 FQNEAQ (reference sequence). The CDR3 length is 14 residues. V shed 2 bases and J shed 2 bases, with 9 bases lying between them. The CDR3 DNA reads as TGTGCCAGCAGCTTATACACATTAAACTATGGCTACACCTTC. Translation gives CASSLYTLNYGYTF.

There are a few counts of this clone. The V and J genes are TRBV4-1 and TRBJ2-5, with 7 bases that match TRBD2. Germline V CDR1 and CDR2: MGHRA, YSYEKL. This CDR3 has 16 amino acids. V was clipped by 4 bases and J by 5 bases; unmatched bases: 13. The DNA for the CDR3 is TGCGCCAGCAGCCCTCGGGGGGAGGGGCCCCCGGAGACCCAGTACTTC. Translation gives CASSPRGEGPPETQYF.

The rearrangement uses TRBV2 and TRBJ2-4; possibly TRBD1 or TRBD2 for D (5 bases each). The CDR3 loop spans 13 amino acids. Germline V gene sequence: CDR1 SNHLY, CDR2 FYNNEI. The V end lost 6 bases, the J end lost 6 bases, and 12 bases lay between the germline ends. CDR3 region: CASSYWGTNIQYF. The CDR3 coding sequence is TGTGCCAGCAGCTACTGGGGGACAAACATTCAGTACTTC. The full variable domain, in which reference TRBV2 and TRBJ2-4 provide the parts outside the CDR3, is EPEVTQTPSHQVTQMGQEVILRCVPISNHLYFYWYRQILGQKVEFLVSFYNNEISEKSEIFDDQFSVERPDGSNFTLKIRSTKLEDSAMYFCASSYWGTNIQYFGAGTRLSVL.

DNA of the CDR3: TGTGCCAGTAGTATAGGAGGAGTCGGGGAGCTGTTTTTT. Translated: CASSIGGVGELFF. V usage is TRBV19 and J usage is TRBJ2-2; D is uncertain. Germline CDR1 LNHDA, CDR2 SQIVND (reference sequence). CDR3 size: 13 residues. V dropped 1 base and J dropped 7 bases, with 7 bases sitting between them.

V is TRBV6-6 and J is TRBJ1-3, with D tentatively TRBD1 (6 bases). V was clipped by 6 bases and J by 0 bases, with 12 bases between them. Germline V CDR1 and CDR2: MNHNY, SVGAGI (reference sequence). The CDR3 covers 15 residues. The CDR3 protein is CASRELRGSGNTIYF. The CDR3 DNA reads TGTGCCAGCAGAGAGCTCAGGGGCTCTGGAAACACCATATATTTT.